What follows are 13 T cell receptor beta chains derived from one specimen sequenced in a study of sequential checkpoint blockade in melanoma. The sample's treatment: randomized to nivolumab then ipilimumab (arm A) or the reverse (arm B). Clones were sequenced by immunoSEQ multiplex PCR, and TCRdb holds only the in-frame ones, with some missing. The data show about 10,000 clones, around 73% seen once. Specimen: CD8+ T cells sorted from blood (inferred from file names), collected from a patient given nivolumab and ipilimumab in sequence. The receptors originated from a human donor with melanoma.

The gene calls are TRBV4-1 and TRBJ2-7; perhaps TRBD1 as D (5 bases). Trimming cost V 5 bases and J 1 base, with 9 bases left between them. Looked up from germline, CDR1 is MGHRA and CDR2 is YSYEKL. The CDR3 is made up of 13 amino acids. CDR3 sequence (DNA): TGCGCCAGCAGCACCAGGGTATCCTACGAGCAGTACTTC. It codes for CASSTRVSYEQYF.

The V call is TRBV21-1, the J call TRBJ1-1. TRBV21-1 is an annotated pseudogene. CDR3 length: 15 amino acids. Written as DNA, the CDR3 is TGTGCCAGCAGCAAAGTCGAAGGGGGGGTGGTTGAAGCTTTCTTT. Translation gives CASSKVEGGVVEAFF.

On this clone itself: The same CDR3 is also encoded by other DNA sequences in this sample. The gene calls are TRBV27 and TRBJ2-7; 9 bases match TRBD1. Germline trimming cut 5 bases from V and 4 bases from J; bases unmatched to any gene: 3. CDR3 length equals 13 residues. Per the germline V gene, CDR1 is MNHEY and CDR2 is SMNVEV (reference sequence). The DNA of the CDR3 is TGTGCCAGCAGTCCCGGACAGGGGTACGAGCAGTACTTC. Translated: CASSPGQGYEQYF.

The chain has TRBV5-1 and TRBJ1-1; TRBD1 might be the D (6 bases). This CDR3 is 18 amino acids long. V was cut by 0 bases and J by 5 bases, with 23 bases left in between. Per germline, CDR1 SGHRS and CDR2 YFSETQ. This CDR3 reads CASSLGVGGGAEGTEAFF. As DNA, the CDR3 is TGCGCCAGCAGCTTGGGGGTCGGGGGGGGCGCCGAGGGTACTGAAGCTTTCTTT.

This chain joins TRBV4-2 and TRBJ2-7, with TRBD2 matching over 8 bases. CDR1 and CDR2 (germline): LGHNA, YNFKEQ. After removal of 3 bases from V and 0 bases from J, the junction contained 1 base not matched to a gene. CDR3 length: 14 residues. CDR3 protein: CASSQSGSSYEQYF. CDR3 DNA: TGTGCCAGCAGCCAGAGCGGGAGCTCCTACGAGCAGTACTTC.

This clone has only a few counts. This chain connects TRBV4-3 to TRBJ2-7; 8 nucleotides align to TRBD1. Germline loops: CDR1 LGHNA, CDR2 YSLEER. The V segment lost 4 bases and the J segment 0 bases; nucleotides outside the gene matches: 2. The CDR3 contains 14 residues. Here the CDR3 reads CASSPGTGSYEQYF. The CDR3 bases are TGCGCCAGCAGCCCCGGGACAGGCTCCTACGAGCAGTACTTC.

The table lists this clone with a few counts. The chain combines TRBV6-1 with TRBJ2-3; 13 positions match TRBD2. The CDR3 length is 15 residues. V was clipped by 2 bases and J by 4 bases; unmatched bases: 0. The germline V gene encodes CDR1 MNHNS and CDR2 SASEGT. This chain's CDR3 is CASSETSGGADTQYF. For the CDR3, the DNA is TGTGCCAGCAGTGAAACTAGCGGGGGGGCAGATACGCAGTATTTT.

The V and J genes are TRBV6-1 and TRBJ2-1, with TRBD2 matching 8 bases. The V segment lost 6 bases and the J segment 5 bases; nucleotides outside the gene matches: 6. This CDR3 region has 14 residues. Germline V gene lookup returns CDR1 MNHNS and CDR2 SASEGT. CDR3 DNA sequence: TGTGCCAGCAGCTGGACTAGCCTCGACAATGAGCAGTTCTTC. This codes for CASSWTSLDNEQFF.

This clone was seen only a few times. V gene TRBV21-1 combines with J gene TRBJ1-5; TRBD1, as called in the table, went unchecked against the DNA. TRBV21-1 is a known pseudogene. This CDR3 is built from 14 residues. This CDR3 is CASPRTGANQPQHF. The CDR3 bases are TGTGCCAGCCCCCGGACAGGGGCTAATCAGCCCCAGCATTTT.

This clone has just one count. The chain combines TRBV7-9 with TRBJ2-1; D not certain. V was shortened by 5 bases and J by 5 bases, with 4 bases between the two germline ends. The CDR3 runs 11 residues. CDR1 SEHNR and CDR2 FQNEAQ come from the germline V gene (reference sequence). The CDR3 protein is CASSQNNEQFF. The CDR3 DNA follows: TGTGCCAGCAGCCAAAACAATGAGCAGTTCTTC.

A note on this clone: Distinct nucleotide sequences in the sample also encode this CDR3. The CDR3 bases are TGTGCCAGCAGCGTAGGGGGACAGGGCTTCGTGAACACTGAAGCTTTCTTT. Translating gives CASSVGGQGFVNTEAFF. This chain links TRBV9 with TRBJ1-1, with 9 positions matching TRBD1. From germline, CDR1 is SGDLS and CDR2 YYNGEE. With 0 bases clipped from V and 0 bases from J, the junction kept 6 bases outside the gene matches. The CDR3 covers 17 residues.

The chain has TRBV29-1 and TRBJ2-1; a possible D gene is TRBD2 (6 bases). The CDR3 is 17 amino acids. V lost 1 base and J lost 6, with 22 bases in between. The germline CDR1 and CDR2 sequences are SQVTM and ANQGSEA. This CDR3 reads CSVEGGVEGSVLNEQFF. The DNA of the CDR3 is TGCAGCGTTGAAGGAGGGGTGGAGGGAAGTGTACTCAATGAGCAGTTCTTC.

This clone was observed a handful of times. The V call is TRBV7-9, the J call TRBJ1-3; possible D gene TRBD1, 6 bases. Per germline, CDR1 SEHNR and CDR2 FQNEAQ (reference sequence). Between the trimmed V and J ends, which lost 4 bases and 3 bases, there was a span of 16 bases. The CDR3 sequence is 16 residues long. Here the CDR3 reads CASSSGTGSGGNTIYF. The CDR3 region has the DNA TGTGCCAGCAGCTCTGGAACAGGGAGTGGTGGAAACACCATATATTTT.